This T cell receptor (beta chain) came from a study of T cells after yellow fever vaccination. The overall study: Preparation used SMART-Seq v4 Ultra Low Input for the low-cell-number fractions. Points from the study as a whole: The study found a weaker secondary response that peaked faster, day 5 versus 15. Abundant clonotypes from the bulk population could have been carried over as contaminants into FACS-sorted repertoires. A large majority of primary-vaccination clones showed up again after the booster (roughly 95% CD4, around 90% CD8).

This CDR3 has 12 amino acids. Germline V gene lookup returns CDR1 SGHVS and CDR2 FQNEAQ. V lost 2 bases to trimming and J lost 7 bases, with 8 bases between them. MiXCR, applied by TCRdb to the 5' RACE reads, yields one record per CDR3 protein. In the table there are roughly 310,000 distinct CDR3 sequences, 3% to 4.5% of which are singletons. With regard to this clonotype: The antigen remains undetermined.

The J gene is TRBJ1-1, the V gene TRBV7-8; D is uncertain. This specimen consisted of PBMCs, obtained on the day of the yellow fever booster vaccination. The TCR sequence derives from a man aged 18 to 30 who received the YFV17D yellow fever vaccine. CDR3 amino acids: CASSLFLREAFF. The CDR3 coding sequence is TGTGCCAGCAGCTTATTTCTGCGTGAAGCTTTCTTT.